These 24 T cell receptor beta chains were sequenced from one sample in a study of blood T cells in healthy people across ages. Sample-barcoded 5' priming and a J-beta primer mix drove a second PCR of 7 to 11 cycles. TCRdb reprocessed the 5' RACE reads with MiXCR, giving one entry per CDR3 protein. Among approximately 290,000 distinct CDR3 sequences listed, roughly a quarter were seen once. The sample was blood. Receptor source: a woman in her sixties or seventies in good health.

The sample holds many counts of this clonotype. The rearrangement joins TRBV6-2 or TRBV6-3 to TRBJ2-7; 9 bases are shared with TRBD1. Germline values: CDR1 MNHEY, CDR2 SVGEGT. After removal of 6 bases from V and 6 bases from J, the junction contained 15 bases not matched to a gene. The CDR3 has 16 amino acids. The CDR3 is CASRQNIGTGKTEQYF. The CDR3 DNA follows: TGTGCCAGCAGACAAAACATTGGGACAGGGAAAACCGAGCAGTACTTC.

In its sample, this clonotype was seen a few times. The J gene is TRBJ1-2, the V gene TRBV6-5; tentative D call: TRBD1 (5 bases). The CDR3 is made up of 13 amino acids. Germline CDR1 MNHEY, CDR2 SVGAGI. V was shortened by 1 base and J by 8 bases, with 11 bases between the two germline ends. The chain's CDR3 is CASSYFQGGGYTF. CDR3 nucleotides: TGTGCCAGCAGTTACTTCCAGGGAGGGGGCTACACCTTC.

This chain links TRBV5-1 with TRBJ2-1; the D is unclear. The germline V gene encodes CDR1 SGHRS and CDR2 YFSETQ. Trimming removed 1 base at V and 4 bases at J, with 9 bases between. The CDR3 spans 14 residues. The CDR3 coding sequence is TGCGCCAGCAGCTTGATTCCACTTTACAATGAGCAGTTCTTC. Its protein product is CASSLIPLYNEQFF.

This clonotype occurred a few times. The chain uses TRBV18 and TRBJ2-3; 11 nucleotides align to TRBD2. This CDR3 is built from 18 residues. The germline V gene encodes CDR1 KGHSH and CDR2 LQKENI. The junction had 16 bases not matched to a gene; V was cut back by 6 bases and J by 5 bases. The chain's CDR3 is CASSALPGLAARIDTQYF. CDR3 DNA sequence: TGTGCCAGCTCCGCACTACCGGGACTAGCGGCAAGGATAGATACGCAGTATTTT. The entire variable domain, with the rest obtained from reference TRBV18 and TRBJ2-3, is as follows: NAGVMQNPRHLVRRRGQEARLRCSPMKGHSHVYWYRQLPEEGLKFMVYLQKENIIDESGMPKERFSAEFPKEGPSILRIQQVVRGDSAAYFCASSALPGLAARIDTQYFGPGTRLTVL.

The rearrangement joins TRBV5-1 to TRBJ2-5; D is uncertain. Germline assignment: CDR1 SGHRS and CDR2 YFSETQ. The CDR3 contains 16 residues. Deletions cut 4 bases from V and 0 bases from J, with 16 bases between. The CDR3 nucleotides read TGCGCCAGCAGCCGAACGTTGGTGGGGTACCAAGAGACCCAGTACTTC. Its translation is CASSRTLVGYQETQYF.

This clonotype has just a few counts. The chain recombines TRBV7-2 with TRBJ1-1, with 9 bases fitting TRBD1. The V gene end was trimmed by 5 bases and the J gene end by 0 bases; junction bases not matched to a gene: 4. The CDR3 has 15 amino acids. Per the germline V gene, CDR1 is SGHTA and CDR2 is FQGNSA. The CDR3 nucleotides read TGTGCCAGCAGCCCACAGGGGGCGTTGAACACTGAAGCTTTCTTT. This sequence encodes CASSPQGALNTEAFF.

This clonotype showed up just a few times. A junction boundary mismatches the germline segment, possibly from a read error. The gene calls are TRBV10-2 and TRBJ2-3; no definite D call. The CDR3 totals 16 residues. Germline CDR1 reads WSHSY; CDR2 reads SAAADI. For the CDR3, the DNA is TGCGCCAGCAGCGAGTCGATACTGCCCCGTGGGGATACGCAGTATTTT. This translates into CASSESILPRGDTQYF.

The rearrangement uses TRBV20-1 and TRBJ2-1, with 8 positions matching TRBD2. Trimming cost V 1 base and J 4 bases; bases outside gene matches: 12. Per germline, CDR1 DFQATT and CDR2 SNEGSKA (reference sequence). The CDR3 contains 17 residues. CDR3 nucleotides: TGCAGTGCTAGAGCCCCTCAGAGTAGCGGGATATACAATGAGCAGTTCTTC. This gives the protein CSARAPQSSGIYNEQFF.

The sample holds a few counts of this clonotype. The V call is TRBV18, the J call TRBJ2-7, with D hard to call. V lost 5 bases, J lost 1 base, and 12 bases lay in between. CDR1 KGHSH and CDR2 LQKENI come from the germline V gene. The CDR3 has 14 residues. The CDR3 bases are TGTGCCAGCTCAAAAGATCAAGGGTCCTACGAGCAGTACTTC. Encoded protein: CASSKDQGSYEQYF.

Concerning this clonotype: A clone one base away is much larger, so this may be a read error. The CDR3 loop is CASSFGGANKNIQYF. CDR3 in DNA: TGTGCCAGCAGTTTTGGTGGAGCGAACAAAAACATTCAGTACTTC. This sequence joins TRBV27 and TRBJ2-4, with D uncertain. Looked up from germline, CDR1 is MNHEY and CDR2 is SMNVEV (reference sequence). V shed 3 bases and J shed 3 bases, with 12 bases lying between them. There are 15 residues in the CDR3.

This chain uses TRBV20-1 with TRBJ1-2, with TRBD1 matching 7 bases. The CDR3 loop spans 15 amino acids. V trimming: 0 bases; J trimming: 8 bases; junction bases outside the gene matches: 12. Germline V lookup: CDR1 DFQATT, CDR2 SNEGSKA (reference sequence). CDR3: CSAREPTGTARGYTF. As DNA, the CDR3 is TGCAGTGCTAGAGAGCCAACCGGGACAGCTAGAGGCTACACCTTC.

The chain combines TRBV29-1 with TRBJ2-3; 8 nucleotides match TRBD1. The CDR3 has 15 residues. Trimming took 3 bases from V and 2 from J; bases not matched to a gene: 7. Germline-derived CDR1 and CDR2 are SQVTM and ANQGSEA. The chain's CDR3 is CSVDGAGQDTDTQYF. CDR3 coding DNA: TGCAGCGTTGATGGTGCGGGACAGGACACAGATACGCAGTATTTT.

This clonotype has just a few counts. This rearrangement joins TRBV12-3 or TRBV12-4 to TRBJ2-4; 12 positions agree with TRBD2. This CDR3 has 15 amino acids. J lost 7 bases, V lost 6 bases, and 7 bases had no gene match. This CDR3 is CASSYRLAGGNIQYF. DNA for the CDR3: TGTGCCAGCAGCTATCGGCTAGCGGGGGGGAACATTCAGTACTTC.

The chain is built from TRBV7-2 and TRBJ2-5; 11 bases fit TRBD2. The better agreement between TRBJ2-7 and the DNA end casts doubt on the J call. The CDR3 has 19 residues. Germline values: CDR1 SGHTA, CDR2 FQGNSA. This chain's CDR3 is CASSATSGSPFLSFYEQYF. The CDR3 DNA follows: TGTGCCAGCAGCGCAACTAGCGGGAGCCCATTTCTGAGCTTCTACGAGCAGTACTTC.

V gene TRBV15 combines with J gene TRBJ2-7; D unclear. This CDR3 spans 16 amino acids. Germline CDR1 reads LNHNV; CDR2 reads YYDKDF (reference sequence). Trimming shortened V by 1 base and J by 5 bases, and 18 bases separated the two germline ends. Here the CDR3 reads CATSRGSTAQRNEQYF. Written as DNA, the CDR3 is TGTGCCACCAGCAGAGGATCCACTGCGCAGAGGAACGAGCAGTACTTC.

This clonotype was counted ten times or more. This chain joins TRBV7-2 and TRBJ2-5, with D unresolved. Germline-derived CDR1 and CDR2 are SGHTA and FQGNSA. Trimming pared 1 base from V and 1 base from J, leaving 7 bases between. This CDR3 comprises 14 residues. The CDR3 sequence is CASSLGRTQETQYF. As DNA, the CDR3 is TGTGCCAGCAGCTTAGGCAGGACCCAAGAGACCCAGTACTTC.

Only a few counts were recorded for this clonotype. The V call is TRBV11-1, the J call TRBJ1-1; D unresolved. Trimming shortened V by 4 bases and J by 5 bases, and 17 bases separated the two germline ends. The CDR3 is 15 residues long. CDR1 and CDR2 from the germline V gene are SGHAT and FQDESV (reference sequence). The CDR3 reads CASSSSVRARTEAFF. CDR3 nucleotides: TGTGCCAGCAGCTCCTCCGTGAGGGCTCGGACTGAAGCTTTCTTT.

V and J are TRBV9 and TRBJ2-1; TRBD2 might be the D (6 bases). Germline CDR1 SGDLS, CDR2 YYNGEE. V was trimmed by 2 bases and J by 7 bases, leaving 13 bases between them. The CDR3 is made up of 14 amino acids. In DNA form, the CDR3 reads TGTGCCAGCAGCGTTCTCGGGAGTGGTAATGAGCAGTTCTTC. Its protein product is CASSVLGSGNEQFF.

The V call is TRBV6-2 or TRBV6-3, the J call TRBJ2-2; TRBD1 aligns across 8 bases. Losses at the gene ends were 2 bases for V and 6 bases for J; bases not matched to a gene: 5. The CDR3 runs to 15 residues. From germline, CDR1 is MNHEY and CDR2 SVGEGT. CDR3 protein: CASSYPDRAPGELFF. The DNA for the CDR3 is TGTGCCAGCAGTTACCCGGACAGGGCCCCCGGGGAGCTGTTTTTT.

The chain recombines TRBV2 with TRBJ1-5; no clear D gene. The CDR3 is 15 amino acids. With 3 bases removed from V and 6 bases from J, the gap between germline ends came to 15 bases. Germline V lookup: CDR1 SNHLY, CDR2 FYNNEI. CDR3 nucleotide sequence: TGTGCCAGCAGTGATCAGGCCGGTTTACGTCAGCCCCAGCATTTT. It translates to CASSDQAGLRQPQHF.

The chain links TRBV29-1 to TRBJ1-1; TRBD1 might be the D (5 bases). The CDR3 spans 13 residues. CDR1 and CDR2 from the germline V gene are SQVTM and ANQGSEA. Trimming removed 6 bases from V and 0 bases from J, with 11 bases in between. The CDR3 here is CSVAGTVNTEAFF. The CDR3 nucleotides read TGCAGCGTCGCCGGGACGGTGAACACTGAAGCTTTCTTT.

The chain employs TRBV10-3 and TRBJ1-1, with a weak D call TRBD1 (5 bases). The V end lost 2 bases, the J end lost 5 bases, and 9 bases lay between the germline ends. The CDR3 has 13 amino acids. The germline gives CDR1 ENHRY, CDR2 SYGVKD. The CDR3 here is CAISEPGRTEAFF. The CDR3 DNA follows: TGTGCCATCAGTGAGCCGGGACGGACTGAAGCTTTCTTT.

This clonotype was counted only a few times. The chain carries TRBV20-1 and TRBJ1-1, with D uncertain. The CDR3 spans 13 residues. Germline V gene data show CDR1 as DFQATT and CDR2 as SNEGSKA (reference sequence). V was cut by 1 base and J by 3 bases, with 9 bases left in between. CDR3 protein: CSARGGRDTEAFF. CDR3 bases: TGCAGTGCTAGAGGAGGTAGGGACACTGAAGCTTTCTTT.

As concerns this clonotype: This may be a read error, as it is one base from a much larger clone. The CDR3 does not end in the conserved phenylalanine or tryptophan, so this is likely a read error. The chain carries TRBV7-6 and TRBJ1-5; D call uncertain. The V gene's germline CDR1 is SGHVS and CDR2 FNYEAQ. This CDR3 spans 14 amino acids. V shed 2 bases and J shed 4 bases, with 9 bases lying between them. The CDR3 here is CASSLNSKNQPQHL. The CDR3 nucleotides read TGTGCCAGCAGCTTAAATTCTAAGAATCAGCCCCAGCATTTG.